Each of the 20 T cell receptor beta chains below was sequenced from the same sample in a study of graft-versus-host responses after intestinal transplantation. Measured with immunoSEQ multiplex PCR; TCRdb has only the in-frame clones, and not every one. The data hold approximately 20,000 clones, with 80% to 95% observed a single time. The source material was PBMCs, sampled about 260 days after intestinal transplant. These TCRs come from a human patient who received an intestinal transplant, so some T cells may come from the graft donor.

In this sample, this clone turned up a few times. V is TRBV21-1 and J is TRBJ2-6; TRBD1 is the table's D call and was not checked against the DNA. TRBV21-1 is a pseudogene locus. The CDR3 loop spans 18 amino acids. CDR3 bases: TGTGCCAGCAGCAAAGGGACAGGGCTCAACTCTGGGGCCAACGTCCTGACTTTC. It yields the protein CASSKGTGLNSGANVLTF.

This CDR3 is CAINRSGQETQYF. For the CDR3, the DNA is TGTGCCATCAATAGAAGCGGCCAAGAGACCCAGTACTTC. The chain is built from TRBV10-3 and TRBJ2-5, with TRBD2 as a possible D gene (5 bases). Germline V gives CDR1 ENHRY, CDR2 SYGVKD. The CDR3 sequence is 13 residues long. The V end lost 7 bases, the J end lost 1 base, and 10 bases lay between the germline ends.

The genes are TRBV29-1 and TRBJ2-1; D ambiguous. V shed 2 bases and J shed 7 bases, with 15 bases lying between them. The CDR3 contains 14 residues. Germline values: CDR1 SQVTM, CDR2 ANQGSEA. This CDR3 reads CSVEWVLGNNEQFF. CDR3 sequence (DNA): TGCAGCGTTGAATGGGTGTTAGGGAATAATGAGCAGTTCTTC.

The rearrangement uses TRBV5-1 and TRBJ1-1; D gene uncertain. With 4 bases removed from V and 0 bases from J, the gap between germline ends came to 7 bases. The CDR3 extends over 13 amino acids. Germline lookup yields CDR1 SGHRS and CDR2 YFSETQ. DNA of the CDR3: TGCGCCAGCAGCGTAGCCCTGAACACTGAAGCTTTCTTT. It encodes CASSVALNTEAFF.

The chain recombines TRBV6-1 with TRBJ2-1; 7 nucleotides match TRBD1. Germline values: CDR1 MNHNS, CDR2 SASEGT. V shed 11 bases and J 5 bases; nucleotides not matched to a gene: 12. The CDR3 length is 14 residues. The CDR3 here is CAVQPGQANNEQFF. CDR3 nucleotides: TGTGCCGTTCAACCCGGACAGGCCAACAATGAGCAGTTCTTC.

The chain is built from TRBV30 and TRBJ1-5; D not resolved. From germline, CDR1 is GTSNPN and CDR2 SVGIG (reference sequence). V dropped 0 bases and J dropped 3 bases, with 9 bases sitting between them. The CDR3 sequence is 14 residues long. In DNA, the CDR3 is TGTGCCTGGAGTGTAGGCAGTCTCAATCAGCCCCAGCATTTT. Translation: CAWSVGSLNQPQHF.

The chain combines TRBV9 with TRBJ1-2; perhaps TRBD1 as D (6 bases). The CDR3 has 13 residues. The V end was cut by 3 bases, the J end by 5 bases, with 11 bases between. Looked up from germline, CDR1 is SGDLS and CDR2 is YYNGEE. The CDR3 region is CASSDGTRYGYTF. CDR3 DNA: TGTGCCAGCAGCGACGGGACACGGTATGGCTACACCTTC. The full variable domain, completed using reference TRBV9 and TRBJ1-2, is DSGVTQTPKHLITATGQRVTLRCSPRSGDLSVYWYQQSLDQGLQFLIQYYNGEERAKGNILERFSAQQFPDLHSELNLSSLELGDSALYFCASSDGTRYGYTFGSGTRLTVV.

This sequence joins TRBV7-2 and TRBJ2-2; 14 bases agree with TRBD2. Germline V CDR1 and CDR2: SGHTA, FQGNSA. The CDR3 spans 16 residues. The trim removed 5 bases at V and 7 bases at J, leaving 6 bases unmatched. The CDR3 DNA sequence: TGTGCCAGCAGCCCGACTAGCGGGAGGGCGGGCGGGGAGCTGTTTTTT. This gives the protein CASSPTSGRAGGELFF.

In its sample, this clone was seen once. The V call is TRBV11-2, the J call TRBJ1-5; tentatively, D is TRBD1 (6 bases). The length of the CDR3 is 15 residues. Trimming removed 0 bases from V and 2 bases from J, with 8 bases in between. Germline-derived CDR1 and CDR2 are SGHAT and FQNNGV. The CDR3 region has the DNA TGTGCCAGCAGCTTAGATCACAGGGGCAATCAGCCCCAGCATTTT. Its protein is CASSLDHRGNQPQHF.

The chain couples TRBV4-1 to TRBJ2-1, with D possibly TRBD2 on 5 matching bases. Looked up from germline, CDR1 is MGHRA and CDR2 is YSYEKL. The CDR3 contains 14 residues. The germline V and J ends were trimmed by 0 bases and 9 bases, with 12 bases remaining between them. The CDR3 protein is CASSQDFSASEQFF. The CDR3 DNA reads TGCGCCAGCAGCCAAGACTTTAGCGCTAGTGAGCAGTTCTTC.

This chain links TRBV9 with TRBJ2-2; D unresolved. V was pared by 6 bases and J by 2 bases, with 11 bases between. The germline V gene has CDR1 SGDLS and CDR2 YYNGEE. This CDR3 comprises 14 residues. In nucleotides, the CDR3 is TGTGCCAGCACCCTAACCTCAAACACCGGGGAGCTGTTTTTT. Translating it yields CASTLTSNTGELFF.

This clone is a singleton in its sample. The gene calls are TRBV5-1 and TRBJ1-1; unclear D gene. V was pared by 4 bases and J by 0 bases, with 10 bases between. CDR3 length equals 14 residues. In germline, CDR1 is SGHRS, CDR2 YFSETQ. CDR3 loop: CASSPFDMNTEAFF. The CDR3 nucleotides read TGCGCCAGCAGCCCGTTTGACATGAACACTGAAGCTTTCTTT. Together with reference TRBV5-1 and TRBJ1-1, the CDR3 gives the full variable domain: KAGVTQTPRYLIKTRGQQVTLSCSPISGHRSVSWYQQTPGQGLQFLFEYFSETQRNKGNFPGRFSGRQFSNSRSEMNVSTLELGDSALYLCASSPFDMNTEAFFGQGTRLTVV.

V and J are TRBV7-9 and TRBJ2-7; 7 bases are shared with TRBD1. Germline loops: CDR1 SEHNR, CDR2 FQNEAQ (reference sequence). The CDR3 is made up of 15 amino acids. V trimming: 6 bases; J trimming: 1 base; junction bases outside the gene matches: 9. The CDR3 nucleotides read TGTGCCAGCAGTTCACACCCGGGACAGTCCTACGAGCAGTACTTC. Residues: CASSSHPGQSYEQYF.

The chain carries TRBV2 and TRBJ2-5, with D perhaps matching TRBD1 or TRBD2 (5 bases each). CDR3 length equals 15 residues. V lost 2 bases to trimming and J lost 2 bases, with 12 bases between them. Per germline, CDR1 SNHLY and CDR2 FYNNEI. DNA of the CDR3: TGTGCCAGCAGTGAATCACCGGGACGACAAGAGACCCAGTACTTC. This codes for CASSESPGRQETQYF.

The genes are TRBV11-2 and TRBJ2-5; TRBD1 might be the D (6 bases). V lost 5 bases, J lost 1 base, and 14 bases lay in between. Per the germline V gene, CDR1 is SGHAT and CDR2 is FQNNGV. This CDR3 region has 15 residues. DNA for the CDR3: TGTGCCAGCAGCCTCCGGGACACTCTCCAAGAGACCCAGTACTTC. The encoded protein is CASSLRDTLQETQYF.

This sequence joins TRBV9 and TRBJ2-1, with TRBD2 matching 9 bases. J gave up 9 bases and V 0 bases, and 13 bases lay outside the gene matches. Germline lookup yields CDR1 SGDLS and CDR2 YYNGEE. There are 17 residues in the CDR3. CDR3 protein: CASSVVQREVGVGEQFF. DNA of the CDR3: TGTGCCAGCAGCGTAGTGCAGCGGGAGGTCGGGGTTGGTGAGCAGTTCTTC.

On this clone: The same CDR3 also results from other DNA sequences found in this sample. V is TRBV10-3 and J is TRBJ2-7; D ambiguous. The CDR3 loop spans 12 amino acids. In germline, CDR1 is ENHRY, CDR2 SYGVKD. The germline V and J ends were trimmed by 5 bases and 0 bases, with 5 bases remaining between them. CDR3 nucleotide sequence: TGTGCCATCAGTCCAAGCTCCTACGAGCAGTACTTC. This gives the protein CAISPSSYEQYF.

The gene calls are TRBV5-1 and TRBJ2-2; 8 nucleotides match TRBD1. V lost 4 bases, J lost 3 bases, and 5 bases stayed unmatched. Germline CDR1 is SGHRS and CDR2 is YFSETQ. This CDR3 has 15 amino acids. In nucleotides, the CDR3 is TGCGCCAGCAGCCCGGACAGGGTGGACACCGGGGAGCTGTTTTTT. Translation gives CASSPDRVDTGELFF. The full variable domain, completed using reference TRBV5-1 and TRBJ2-2, is KAGVTQTPRYLIKTRGQQVTLSCSPISGHRSVSWYQQTPGQGLQFLFEYFSETQRNKGNFPGRFSGRQFSNSRSEMNVSTLELGDSALYLCASSPDRVDTGELFFGEGSRLTVL.

The chain links TRBV5-6 to TRBJ2-7; no clear D gene. CDR3 size: 11 residues. V lost 1 base to trimming and J lost 7 bases, with 6 bases between them. The germline gives CDR1 SGHDT, CDR2 YYEEEE. This CDR3 is CASSLIEEQYF. As DNA, the CDR3 is TGTGCCAGCAGCTTGATTGAGGAGCAGTACTTC.

CDR3 nucleotide sequence: TGTGCCAGCAGTTTAGGGACAGGGAACTATGGCTACACCTTC. The encoded protein is CASSLGTGNYGYTF. The chain combines TRBV27 with TRBJ1-2; 9 bases are a match to TRBD1. The CDR3 contains 14 residues. J was trimmed by 2 bases and V by 2 bases; bases with no gene match: 0. CDR1 is MNHEY, CDR2 SMNVEV, per germline (reference sequence).